Only a few counts were recorded for the clone carrying this T cell receptor (beta chain). Its target is unknown. The record originates from a study of T cell repertoires in cytomegalovirus infection. On the study more broadly: CMV epitopes that were recently identified and HLA-C-restricted were used alongside well-studied HLA-B-restricted ones. Indicated by public TCR beta signatures were CMV infection and matching HLA type. Study-wide findings and caveats: What dominated the ex vivo response were HLA-C-restricted CMV-specific TCR beta clonotypes.

TCRdb reprocessed the reads via MiXCR and lists one record per CDR3 protein. The table has around 300,000 distinct CDR3 sequences, roughly 25% seen once; the top ten hold about an eighth. CDR1 is MNHNY, CDR2 SVGAGI, per germline (reference sequence). Germline trimming cut 6 bases from V and 0 bases from J; bases unmatched to any gene: 3. The CDR3 runs 15 residues. This sequence was found in a human donor in good health (CMV status not recorded). Some clones in this sample may be carry-over from other donors' samples. This chain connects TRBV6-6 to TRBJ2-3; 10 bases are shared with TRBD2. The sample here was cultured PBMCs, taken from culture after CMV antigen stimulation. The CDR3 coding sequence is TGTGCCAGCAGCGGGACTAGCGCGAGCACAGATACGCAGTATTTT. It encodes CASSGTSASTDTQYF.